This T cell receptor (beta chain) was profiled in a study of T cells after yellow fever vaccination. In the study overall: Preparation of fractions with low cell numbers was performed using SMART-Seq v4 Ultra Low Input.

The study's findings and limits: CD4 and CD8 compartments shared a small share of clonotypes, likely from convergent recombination. Post-booster reappearance was seen for most primary-vaccination clones (around 97% CD4, 85% to 90% CD8). Researchers cautioned that FACS-sorted repertoires could harbor abundant clonotypes contaminating from the bulk population.

Looked up from germline, CDR1 is SGHRS and CDR2 is YFSETQ. Trimming stripped 0 bases from V and 3 bases from J, with 9 bases between. The CDR3 covers 15 residues. The table lists this clonotype with many counts. Its specificity is not known. TCRdb reprocessed the 5' RACE reads via MiXCR and lists one record per CDR3 protein. The table has about 240,000 distinct CDR3 sequences, roughly 7.2% seen once. The rearrangement uses TRBV5-1 and TRBJ2-2; D remains unclear. Sequencing used CD4+ T cells sorted from PBMCs, obtained 15 days after the yellow fever booster vaccination. This clonotype originated in a young man who received the YFV17D yellow fever vaccine. Written as DNA, the CDR3 is TGCGCCAGCAGCTTGGAACCGACGGACACCGGGGAGCTGTTTTTT. Translated: CASSLEPTDTGELFF.